This T cell receptor (beta chain) was identified during a study of blood T cell repertoires in COVID-19. Whole-study context: PBMCs, B-cell-depleted T cells, or T cells were the source of the cDNA or gDNA that made up the material.

Germline values: CDR1 SGHDT, CDR2 YYEEEE. This CDR3 comprises 15 residues. Losses at the gene ends were 3 bases for V and 2 bases for J; bases not matched to a gene: 7. In the source study's methods: Nucleated cell counts were estimated from reference gene primer amplification. Clones were read by immunoSEQ multiplex PCR, and TCRdb kept only the in-frame ones, dropping some. The V and J calls and clone size were taken over from that table, and D and trimming were inferred from the DNA. The sample carries 150,000 to 200,000 clones, around 80% recorded once. Sequencing used peripheral blood. The chain couples TRBV5-6 to TRBJ1-2; 7 bases agree with TRBD1. The sequence was collected from a woman of 80 years or more with active or convalescent COVID-19. The CDR3 sequence is CASSYPGQDNYGYTF. CDR3 nucleotides: TGTGCCAGCAGCTACCCCGGACAGGACAACTATGGCTACACCTTC.